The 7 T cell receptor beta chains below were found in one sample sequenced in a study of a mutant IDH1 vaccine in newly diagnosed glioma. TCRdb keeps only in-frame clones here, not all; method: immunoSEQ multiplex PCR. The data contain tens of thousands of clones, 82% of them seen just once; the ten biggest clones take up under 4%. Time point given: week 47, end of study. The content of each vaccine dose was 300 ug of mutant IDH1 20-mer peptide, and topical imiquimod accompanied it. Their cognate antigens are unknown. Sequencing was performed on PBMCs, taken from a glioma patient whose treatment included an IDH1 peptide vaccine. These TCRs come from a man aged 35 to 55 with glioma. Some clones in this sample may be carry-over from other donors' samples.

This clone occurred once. The CDR3 sequence is CASSSSEIGTGSNNEQFF. DNA for the CDR3: TGTGCCAGCAGTTCATCAGAGATTGGGACAGGGAGTAACAATGAGCAGTTCTTC. This chain joins TRBV7-9 and TRBJ2-1, with TRBD1 identical over 9 bases. J lost 5 bases, V lost 6 bases, and 17 bases had no gene match. This CDR3 contains 18 residues. CDR1 SEHNR and CDR2 FQNEAQ come from the germline V gene (reference sequence).

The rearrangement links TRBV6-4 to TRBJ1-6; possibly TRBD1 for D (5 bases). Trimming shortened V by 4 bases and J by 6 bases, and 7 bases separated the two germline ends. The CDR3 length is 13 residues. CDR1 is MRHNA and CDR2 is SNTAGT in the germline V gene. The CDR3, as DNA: TGTGCCAGCAGTGGGGACCGTAATTCACCCCTCCACTTT. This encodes CASSGDRNSPLHF.

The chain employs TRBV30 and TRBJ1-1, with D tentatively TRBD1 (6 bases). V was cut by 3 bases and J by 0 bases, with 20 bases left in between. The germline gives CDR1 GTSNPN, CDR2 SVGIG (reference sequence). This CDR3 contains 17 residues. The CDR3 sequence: CAWRPSGAFTLNTEAFF. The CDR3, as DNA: TGTGCCTGGAGGCCCTCGGGGGCCTTCACATTGAACACTGAAGCTTTCTTT.

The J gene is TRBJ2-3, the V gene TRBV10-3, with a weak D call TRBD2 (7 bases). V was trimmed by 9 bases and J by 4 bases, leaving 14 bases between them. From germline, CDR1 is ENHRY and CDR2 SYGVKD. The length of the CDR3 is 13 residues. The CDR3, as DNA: TGTGCCATAGGGGGGGACGATGCAGATACGCAGTATTTT. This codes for CAIGGDDADTQYF.

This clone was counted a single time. This CDR3 reads CAWSVTSGGGTQYF. The DNA of the CDR3 is TGTGCCTGGAGTGTAACTAGCGGGGGAGGGACCCAGTACTTC. The chain is built from TRBV30 and TRBJ2-5, with 11 nucleotides matching TRBD2. The CDR3 extends over 14 amino acids. V lost 0 bases, J lost 7 bases, and 4 bases stayed unmatched. CDR1 and CDR2 (germline): GTSNPN, SVGIG (reference sequence).

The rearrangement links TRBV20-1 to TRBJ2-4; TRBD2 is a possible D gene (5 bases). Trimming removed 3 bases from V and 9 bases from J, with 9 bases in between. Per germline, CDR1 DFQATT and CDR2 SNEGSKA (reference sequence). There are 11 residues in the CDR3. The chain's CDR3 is CSASKSGIQYF. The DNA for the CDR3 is TGCAGTGCTAGTAAAAGCGGCATTCAGTACTTC.

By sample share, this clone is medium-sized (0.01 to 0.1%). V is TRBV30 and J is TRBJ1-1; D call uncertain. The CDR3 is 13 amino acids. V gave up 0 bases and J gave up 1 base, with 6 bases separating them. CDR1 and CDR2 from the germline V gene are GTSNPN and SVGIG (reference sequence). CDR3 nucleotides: TGTGCCTGGAGTGTACGGGAGAACACTGAAGCTTTCTTT. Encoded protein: CAWSVRENTEAFF.